The 23 T cell receptor beta chains reported below all come from one sample, sequenced in a study of blood T cell repertoires in COVID-19. Sequencing used immunoSEQ multiplex PCR; TCRdb keeps in-frame clones, though not all of them. This table has 100,000 to 140,000 clones, roughly nine tenths appearing once. Sequencing was done on a sample of peripheral blood. Receptor source: a man between 40 and 49 years old with active or convalescent COVID-19.

The chain has TRBV28 and TRBJ1-2; 8 positions match TRBD1. Germline V CDR1 and CDR2: MDHEN, SYDVKM. The CDR3 covers 14 residues. Losses at the gene ends were 8 bases for V and 5 bases for J; bases not matched to a gene: 10. CDR3 protein: CASREQGEMYGYTF. The CDR3 DNA follows: TGTGCCAGCCGTGAACAGGGGGAAATGTATGGCTACACCTTC.

The chain joins TRBV2 to TRBJ2-2; 7 bases fit TRBD1. CDR1 is SNHLY and CDR2 is FYNNEI in the germline V gene. The V segment lost 6 bases and the J segment 1 base; nucleotides outside the gene matches: 5. The CDR3 runs to 15 residues. Here the CDR3 reads CASRQTGLNTGELFF. CDR3 in DNA: TGTGCCAGCAGACAGACAGGGCTGAACACCGGGGAGCTGTTTTTT.

The rearrangement uses TRBV9 and TRBJ2-3; maybe TRBD1 (7 bases). Germline lookup yields CDR1 SGDLS and CDR2 YYNGEE. This CDR3 is 17 amino acids long. Trimming cost V 4 bases and J 0 bases, with 18 bases left between them. CDR3 in amino acids: CASSPGAGGTSTDTQYF. The CDR3 nucleotides are TGTGCCAGCAGCCCCGGAGCAGGGGGGACTAGCACAGATACGCAGTATTTT.

This clone was detected only once. The V and J genes are TRBV5-1 and TRBJ1-2; possible D gene TRBD1, 5 bases. The germline CDR1 and CDR2 sequences are SGHRS and YFSETQ. This CDR3 is built from 15 residues. Trimming took off 0 bases at V and 3 bases at J, with 12 bases between the two ends. The CDR3, as DNA: TGCGCCAGCAGCTTGGAAGGGGCTATGGACTATGGCTACACCTTC. Translation: CASSLEGAMDYGYTF.

This clone has only a few counts. Within the sample, other DNA sequences also encode this same CDR3. The chain has TRBV12-3 or TRBV12-4 and TRBJ2-7; D remains unclear. The CDR3 covers 12 residues. Trimming pared 1 base from V and 3 bases from J, leaving 4 bases between. CDR3 protein: CASSLGSYEQYF. The CDR3 DNA reads TGTGCCAGCAGTTTAGGGAGCTACGAGCAGTACTTC.

The rearrangement uses TRBV28 and TRBJ1-1; unclear D gene. The germline gives CDR1 MDHEN, CDR2 SYDVKM. Trimming cost V 2 bases and J 5 bases, with 12 bases left between them. The CDR3 is 14 residues long. The CDR3 region is CASSLAGGRTEAFF. In DNA form, the CDR3 reads TGTGCCAGCAGTTTAGCGGGCGGTCGGACTGAAGCTTTCTTT.

The CDR3 sequence is CASSLDILAGGNEQFF. The CDR3 region has the DNA TGCGCCAGCAGCTTGGATATATTAGCGGGAGGAAATGAGCAGTTCTTC. V gene TRBV5-1 combines with J gene TRBJ2-1; 10 bases are shared with TRBD2. The germline V gene encodes CDR1 SGHRS and CDR2 YFSETQ. This CDR3 contains 16 residues. V shed 0 bases and J 7 bases; nucleotides not matched to a gene: 7.

The chain employs TRBV7-2 and TRBJ2-3; TRBD2 agrees at 9 bases. This CDR3 is built from 16 residues. Germline V gene data show CDR1 as SGHTA and CDR2 as FQGNSA. J lost 2 bases, V lost 4 bases, and 7 bases had no gene match. The CDR3 sequence is CASSSPGTSYTDTQYF. In DNA form, the CDR3 reads TGTGCCAGCAGCTCCCCGGGGACTAGCTACACAGATACGCAGTATTTT. Supplemented by reference TRBV7-2 and TRBJ2-3, the full variable domain reads GAGVSQSPSNKVTEKGKDVELRCDPISGHTALYWYRQSLGQGLEFLIYFQGNSAPDKSGLPSDRFSAERTGGSVSTLTIQRTQQEDSAVYLCASSSPGTSYTDTQYFGPGTRLTVL.

CDR3 nucleotide sequence: TGTGCCAGCAGCCAACTCAGGGGGCGAGACGAGCAGTACTTC. This codes for CASSQLRGRDEQYF. The V gene is TRBV3-1 (or the pseudogene TRBV3-2), the J gene TRBJ2-7; TRBD1 agrees at 8 bases. With 2 bases clipped from V and 5 bases from J, the junction kept 5 bases outside the gene matches. Germline V CDR1 and CDR2: LGHDT, YNNKEL (reference sequence). The CDR3 totals 14 residues.

This clone occurred once. This sequence joins TRBV19 and TRBJ2-6; D gene ambiguous. Germline CDR1 reads LNHDA; CDR2 reads SQIVND (reference sequence). Trimming took 6 bases from V and 2 from J, leaving 5 bases between them. The CDR3 consists of 13 residues. CDR3 sequence: CASSFPGANVLTF. CDR3 DNA: TGTGCCAGTAGCTTCCCTGGGGCCAACGTCCTGACTTTC.

The chain recombines TRBV30 with TRBJ1-6, with a tentative D call TRBD1 (5 bases). Deletions cut 5 bases from V and 8 bases from J, with 16 bases between. This CDR3 contains 14 residues. Germline V gives CDR1 GTSNPN, CDR2 SVGIG (reference sequence). CDR3 protein: CAWGRLGRDSPLHF. The CDR3 nucleotides read TGTGCCTGGGGGCGCCTGGGGCGAGATTCACCCCTCCACTTT.

The chain is built from TRBV4-2 and TRBJ2-3; possibly TRBD2 for D (5 bases). There are 14 residues in the CDR3. V lost 0 bases and J lost 5, with 9 bases in between. In germline, CDR1 is LGHNA, CDR2 YNFKEQ. CDR3 residues: CASSQEGSGDTQYF. CDR3 nucleotide sequence: TGTGCCAGCAGCCAAGAGGGCAGCGGAGATACGCAGTATTTT.

V gene TRBV19 combines with J gene TRBJ1-2, with 8 nucleotides matching TRBD1. V trimming: 6 bases; J trimming: 2 bases; junction bases outside the gene matches: 14. The germline V gene encodes CDR1 LNHDA and CDR2 SQIVND (reference sequence). This CDR3 is built from 17 residues. CDR3 sequence: CASSPHPWTGQNYGYTF. CDR3 nucleotides: TGTGCCAGTAGCCCCCACCCTTGGACAGGGCAAAACTATGGCTACACCTTC.

This chain links TRBV30 with TRBJ2-1; D is undetermined. V lost 2 bases and J 0 bases, leaving 11 bases between the germline ends. This CDR3 is 15 amino acids long. CDR1 and CDR2 from the germline V gene are GTSNPN and SVGIG (reference sequence). Written as DNA, the CDR3 is TGTGCCTGGAGTTCGGGTCCGAGCTCCTACAATGAGCAGTTCTTC. This translates into CAWSSGPSSYNEQFF.

This clone was counted between two and nine times. This sequence joins TRBV27 and TRBJ2-5, with 7 bases matching TRBD2. V was pared by 6 bases and J by 2 bases, with 9 bases of the junction left unmatched. Germline CDR1 is MNHEY and CDR2 is SMNVEV (reference sequence). The CDR3 runs 15 residues. In DNA form, the CDR3 reads TGTGCCAGCAGCCGGGGGGAGGGAGGACAAGAGACCCAGTACTTC. Its translation: CASSRGEGGQETQYF.

V is TRBV28 and J is TRBJ1-5; a possible D gene is TRBD1 (5 bases). The CDR3 has 16 amino acids. Germline V gives CDR1 MDHEN, CDR2 SYDVKM. V was cut by 3 bases and J by 4 bases, with 16 bases left in between. CDR3: CASSFGRGLSNQPQHF. The CDR3 bases are TGTGCCAGCAGTTTTGGCCGGGGACTGAGTAATCAGCCCCAGCATTTT.

This clone turned up a few times. This chain links TRBV18 with TRBJ1-2, with D possibly TRBD1 on 6 matching bases. CDR3 length equals 12 residues. Deletions cut 6 bases from V and 6 bases from J, with 11 bases between. Germline-derived CDR1 and CDR2 are KGHSH and LQKENI. CDR3 protein: CASSNQGNGYTF. The CDR3 coding sequence is TGTGCCAGCTCCAACCAGGGGAATGGCTACACCTTC.

This sequence joins TRBV28 and TRBJ1-2; TRBD1 matches 7 bases. CDR1 is MDHEN and CDR2 is SYDVKM in the germline V gene. The CDR3 contains 17 residues. The V segment lost 4 bases and the J segment 0 bases; nucleotides outside the gene matches: 11. This CDR3 is CASSSPYYRGANYGYTF. For the CDR3, the DNA is TGTGCCAGCAGTTCCCCATACTACAGGGGAGCTAACTATGGCTACACCTTC.

J is TRBJ2-2 and V is TRBV24-1, with D possibly being TRBD2 (5 bases). The CDR3 is 17 residues long. Germline CDR1 and CDR2: KGHDR and SFDVKD. The V end lost 0 bases, the J end lost 1 base, and 11 bases lay between the germline ends. This CDR3 reads CATSDLGTRGNTGELFF. The CDR3 DNA sequence: TGTGCCACCAGTGATTTGGGCACCCGGGGGAACACCGGGGAGCTGTTTTTT.

The chain employs TRBV7-9 and TRBJ2-1, with TRBD2 identical over 8 bases. This CDR3 comprises 18 residues. Germline CDR1 SEHNR, CDR2 FQNEAQ (reference sequence). The J segment lost 8 bases and the V segment lost 6 bases, leaving 21 bases of the junction unmatched. As DNA, the CDR3 is TGTGCCAGCAGTTCTGCCTTGAGCGGGAGTGTGTTGAGCGATGAGCAGTTCTTC. Translation: CASSSALSGSVLSDEQFF.

Details on this clone: One end of the junction varies from germline; a read error may be responsible. This rearrangement joins TRBV9 to TRBJ1-1; D gene uncertain. The CDR3 extends over 13 amino acids. Looked up from germline, CDR1 is SGDLS and CDR2 is YYNGEE. DNA of the CDR3: TGTGCCAGCACCGTAGGCGCGAACACTGAAGCTTTCTTT. Translating gives CASTVGANTEAFF.

V gene TRBV5-1 combines with J gene TRBJ2-7, with 8 bases matching TRBD1. CDR1 is SGHRS, CDR2 YFSETQ, per germline. Trimming took 2 bases from V and 5 from J; bases not matched to a gene: 6. The CDR3 has 14 amino acids. The CDR3 sequence: CASSLGQGSNEQYF. The CDR3 DNA follows: TGCGCCAGCAGCTTAGGACAGGGTTCCAACGAGCAGTACTTC. Full variable domain (rest looked up from reference TRBV5-1 and TRBJ2-7): KAGVTQTPRYLIKTRGQQVTLSCSPISGHRSVSWYQQTPGQGLQFLFEYFSETQRNKGNFPGRFSGRQFSNSRSEMNVSTLELGDSALYLCASSLGQGSNEQYFGPGTRLTVT.

The chain employs TRBV6-5 and TRBJ2-1; D is possibly TRBD2 (6 bases). Trimming stripped 2 bases from V and 3 bases from J, with 11 bases between. Germline CDR1 reads MNHEY; CDR2 reads SVGAGI. This CDR3 has 15 residues. CDR3 protein: CASSYAQGLYNEQFF. CDR3 bases: TGTGCCAGCAGTTACGCGCAGGGACTCTACAATGAGCAGTTCTTC.